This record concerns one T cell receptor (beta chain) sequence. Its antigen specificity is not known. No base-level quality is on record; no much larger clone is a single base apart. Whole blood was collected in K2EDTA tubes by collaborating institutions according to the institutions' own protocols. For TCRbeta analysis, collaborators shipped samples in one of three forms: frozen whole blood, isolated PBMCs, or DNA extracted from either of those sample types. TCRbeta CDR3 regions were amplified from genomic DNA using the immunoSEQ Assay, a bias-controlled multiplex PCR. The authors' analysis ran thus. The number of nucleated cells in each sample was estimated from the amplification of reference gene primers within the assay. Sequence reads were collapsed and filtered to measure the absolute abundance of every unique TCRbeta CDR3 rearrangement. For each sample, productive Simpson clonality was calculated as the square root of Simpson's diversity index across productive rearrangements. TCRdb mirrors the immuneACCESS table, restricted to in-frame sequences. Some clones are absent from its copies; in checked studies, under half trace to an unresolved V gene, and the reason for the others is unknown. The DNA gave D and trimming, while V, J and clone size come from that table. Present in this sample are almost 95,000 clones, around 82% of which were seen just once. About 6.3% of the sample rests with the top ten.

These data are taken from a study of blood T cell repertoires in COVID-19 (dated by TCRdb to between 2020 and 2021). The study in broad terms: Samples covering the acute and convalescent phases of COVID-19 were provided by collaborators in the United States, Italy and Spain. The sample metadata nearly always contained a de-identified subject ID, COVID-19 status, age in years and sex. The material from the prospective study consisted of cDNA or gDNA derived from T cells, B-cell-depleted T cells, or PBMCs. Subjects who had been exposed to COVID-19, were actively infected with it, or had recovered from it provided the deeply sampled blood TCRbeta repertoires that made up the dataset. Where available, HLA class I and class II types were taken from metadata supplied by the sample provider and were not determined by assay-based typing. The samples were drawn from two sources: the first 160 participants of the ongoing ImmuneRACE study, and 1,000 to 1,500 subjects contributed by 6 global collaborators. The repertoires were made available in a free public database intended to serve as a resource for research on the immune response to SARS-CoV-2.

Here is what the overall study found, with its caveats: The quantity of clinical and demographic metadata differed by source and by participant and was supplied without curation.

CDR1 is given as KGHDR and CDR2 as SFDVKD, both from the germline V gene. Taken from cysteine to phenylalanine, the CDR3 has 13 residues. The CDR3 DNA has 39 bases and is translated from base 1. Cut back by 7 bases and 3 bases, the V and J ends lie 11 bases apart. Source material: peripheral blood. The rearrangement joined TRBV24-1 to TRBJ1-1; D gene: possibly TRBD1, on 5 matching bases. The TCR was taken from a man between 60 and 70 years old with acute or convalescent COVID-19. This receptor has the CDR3 CATRGGADTEAFF. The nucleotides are TGTGCCACCAGGGGCGGGGCGGACACTGAAGCTTTCTTT.